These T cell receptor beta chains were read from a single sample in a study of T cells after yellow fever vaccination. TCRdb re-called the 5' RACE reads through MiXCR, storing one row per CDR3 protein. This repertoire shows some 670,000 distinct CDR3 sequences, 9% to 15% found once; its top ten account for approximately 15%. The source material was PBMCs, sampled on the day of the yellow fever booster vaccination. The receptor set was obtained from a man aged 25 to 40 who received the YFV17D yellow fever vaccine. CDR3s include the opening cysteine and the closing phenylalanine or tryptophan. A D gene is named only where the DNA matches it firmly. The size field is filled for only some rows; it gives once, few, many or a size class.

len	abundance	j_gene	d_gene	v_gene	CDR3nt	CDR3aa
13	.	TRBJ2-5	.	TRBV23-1	TGCGCCAGCAAGGTTAGGACAGACGAGACCCAGTACTTC	CASKVRTDETQYF
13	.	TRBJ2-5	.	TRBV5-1	TGCGCCAGCAGATCTAGCGTCGAAGAGACCCAGTACTTC	CASRSSVEETQYF
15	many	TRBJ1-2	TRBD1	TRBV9	TGTGCCAGCAGCCTAGGGACAGGGGGCGACTATGGCTACACCTTC	CASSLGTGGDYGYTF
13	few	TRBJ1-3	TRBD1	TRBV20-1	TGCAGTGCTATGACAGGGGCTGGAAACACCATATATTTT	CSAMTGAGNTIYF
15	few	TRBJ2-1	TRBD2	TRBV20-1	TGCAGTGCTAGAAGCGGGAGAGGGGGGAGGGATGAGCAGTTCTTC	CSARSGRGGRDEQFF
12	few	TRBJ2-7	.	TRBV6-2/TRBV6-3	TGTGCCAGCACAGACAGTCACTACGAGCAGTACTTC	CASTDSHYEQYF
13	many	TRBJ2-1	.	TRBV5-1	TGCGCCAGCAGCTTCCTGATTCTTCATGAGCAGTTCTTC	CASSFLILHEQFF
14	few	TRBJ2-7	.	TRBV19	TGTGCCAGTAGTATAGTTCCAACGTCCTACGAGCAGTACTTC	CASSIVPTSYEQYF
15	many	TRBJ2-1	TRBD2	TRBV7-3	TGTGCCAGCAGCTCACTAGCGGGAGCTTACAATGAGCAGTTCTTC	CASSSLAGAYNEQFF
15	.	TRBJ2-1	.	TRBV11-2	TGTGCCAGCAGCTTCGACGGGAGCCCCTCCAATGAGCAGTTCTTC	CASSFDGSPSNEQFF
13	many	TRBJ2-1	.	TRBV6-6	TGTGCCAGCATCCCCGAGGGGGAGGTGGTGCAGTTCTTC	CASIPEGEVVQFF
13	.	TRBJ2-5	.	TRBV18	TGTGCCAGCTCACCGTTCGGCCAAGAGACCCAGTACTTC	CASSPFGQETQYF
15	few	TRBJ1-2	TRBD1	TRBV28	TGTGCCAGCAGGGCCGGGACAGGGGGTAACTATGGCTACACCTTC	CASRAGTGGNYGYTF
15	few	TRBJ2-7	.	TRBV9	TGTGCCAGCAGCGTTGGGCTACCGGGGTCCTACGAGCAGTACTTC	CASSVGLPGSYEQYF
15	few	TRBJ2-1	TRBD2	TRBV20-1	TGCAGTGCACCGGGACTAGCGGGAGATGGCAATGAGCAGTTCTTC	CSAPGLAGDGNEQFF
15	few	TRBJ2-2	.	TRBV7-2	TGTGCCAGCAGCTTAGTTAGGTCTGACACCGGGGAGCTGTTTTTT	CASSLVRSDTGELFF
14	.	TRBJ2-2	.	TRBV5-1	TGCGCCAGCAGCTTTTCCCAGAACACCGGGGAGCTGTTTTTT	CASSFSQNTGELFF
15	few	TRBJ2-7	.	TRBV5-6	TGTGCCAGCAGCTTGGACCCCGGGACATTTTACGAGCAGTACTTC	CASSLDPGTFYEQYF
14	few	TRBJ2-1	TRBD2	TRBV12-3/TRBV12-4	TGTGCCAGCAGTTTACGACTAGCGGCGAATGAGCAGTTCTTC	CASSLRLAANEQFF
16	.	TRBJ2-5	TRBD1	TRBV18	TGTGCCAGCTCACCACTTTCGGGACAGGCGGTGGAGACCCAGTACTTC	CASSPLSGQAVETQYF
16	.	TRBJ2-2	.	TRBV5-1	TGCGCCAGCAGCTTGGGTCCGGGACCTTACACCGGGGAGCTGTTTTTT	CASSLGPGPYTGELFF
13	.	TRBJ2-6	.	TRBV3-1	TGTGCCAGCAGCCGGACGGGGGCCAACGTCCTGACTTTC	CASSRTGANVLTF
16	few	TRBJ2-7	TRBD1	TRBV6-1	TGTGCCAGCAGACGGGGTTCAGGGACAGGAATTTACGAGCAGTACTTC	CASRRGSGTGIYEQYF
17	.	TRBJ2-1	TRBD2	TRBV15	TGTGCCACCTCGACTGCACTAGCGGGAGCATCCTACAATGAGCAGTTCTTC	CATSTALAGASYNEQFF
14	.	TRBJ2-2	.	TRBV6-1	TGTGCCAGCAGACGGGACTCCTACACCGGGGAGCTGTTTTTT	CASRRDSYTGELFF
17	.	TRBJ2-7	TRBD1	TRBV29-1	TGCAGCGTTGAAGATGCCGGGACAGGGGAGGCCTACTACGAGCAGTACTTC	CSVEDAGTGEAYYEQYF
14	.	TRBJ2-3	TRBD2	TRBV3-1	TGTGCCAGCAGCCCCGGACTAGGGGAAGATACGCAGTATTTT	CASSPGLGEDTQYF
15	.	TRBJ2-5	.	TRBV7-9	TGTGCCAGCAGGCGGTCAGGGGCGACTCAAGAGACCCAGTACTTC	CASRRSGATQETQYF
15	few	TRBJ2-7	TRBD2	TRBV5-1	TGCGCCAGCAGTTCTAGCGGGGGCATGCGGAGAGAGCAGTACTTC	CASSSSGGMRREQYF
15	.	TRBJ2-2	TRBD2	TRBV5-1	TGCGCCAGCAGCTTTCAGCGGGAGTTACCCGGGGAGCTGTTTTTT	CASSFQRELPGELFF
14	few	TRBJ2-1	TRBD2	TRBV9	TGTGCCAGCAGCGCAGGACTAGCCTACAATGAGCAGTTCTTC	CASSAGLAYNEQFF